This record looks at one T cell receptor (beta chain) sequence and its context. The data were taken from a study of blood T cell repertoires in COVID-19. Study as a whole: Italy, Spain and the United States were the sources of the convalescent and acute COVID-19 samples. Sample material is recorded as cDNA or gDNA derived from T cells, B-cell-depleted T cells, or PBMCs.

Trimming took 3 bases from V and 4 from J, leaving 15 bases between them. CDR3 length: 16 residues. Germline values: CDR1 MGHRA, CDR2 YSYEKL. Original data processing: For nucleated cells, counts were estimated from reference gene primer amplification. Some clones are missing from TCRdb's copy, which holds only in-frame ones; the method was immunoSEQ multiplex PCR. That table gives V, J and clone size, and the DNA gave D and trimming. There are over 200,000 clones in the sample; 60% to 75% occur only once, and about 3.1% lies in the top ten. This sequence originates from an elderly woman with acute or convalescent COVID-19. The source material was peripheral blood. The chain joins TRBV4-1 to TRBJ2-2; D might be TRBD2 (6 bases). The CDR3 sequence: CASSQGGRGGTGELFF. CDR3 bases: TGCGCCAGCAGCCAGGGGGGTCGAGGTGGCACCGGGGAGCTGTTTTTT.